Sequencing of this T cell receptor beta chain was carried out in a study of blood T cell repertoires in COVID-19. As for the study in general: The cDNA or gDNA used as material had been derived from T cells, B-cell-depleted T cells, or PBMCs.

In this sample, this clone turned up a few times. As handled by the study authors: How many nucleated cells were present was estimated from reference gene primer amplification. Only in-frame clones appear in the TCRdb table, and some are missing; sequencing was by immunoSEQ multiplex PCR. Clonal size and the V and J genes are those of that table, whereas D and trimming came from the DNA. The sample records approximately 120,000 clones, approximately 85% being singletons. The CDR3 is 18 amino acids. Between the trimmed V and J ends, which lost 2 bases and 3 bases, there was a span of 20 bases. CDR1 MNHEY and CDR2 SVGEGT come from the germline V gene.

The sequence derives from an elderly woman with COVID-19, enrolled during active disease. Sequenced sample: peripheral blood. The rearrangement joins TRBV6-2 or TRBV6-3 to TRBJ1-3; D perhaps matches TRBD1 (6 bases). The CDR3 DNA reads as TGTGCCAGCAGTTACGGATCCCGGGACATTTACTTTGGAAACACCATATATTTT. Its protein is CASSYGSRDIYFGNTIYF.